The clone carrying this TCR beta chain occurred once. Its matching antigen is unknown. The authors ran a second PCR of about 6 to 11 cycles using a sample-barcoded 5' primer and a J-beta primer mix. MiXCR, run by TCRdb on the 5' RACE reads, gives a single entry per CDR3 protein. The sample lists approximately 2,000,000 distinct CDR3 sequences, more than 35% occurring once. The sample originates from a study of blood T cells in healthy people across ages. V dropped 6 bases and J dropped 2 bases, with 12 bases sitting between them. CDR3 length: 13 residues. Germline CDR1 and CDR2: DFQATT and SNEGSKA (reference sequence). Study-level findings and limits: With donor CMV status unknown, expanded clonotype changes were possibly confounded.

The receptor comes from a human donor in good health. V and J are TRBV20-1 and TRBJ2-3, with D tentatively TRBD2 (5 bases). The sequencing input was blood. The CDR3 DNA follows: TGCAGTGCACCCAGCGGTCTCACAGATACGCAGTATTTT. Residues: CSAPSGLTDTQYF.